The rows below give T cell receptor beta chains drawn from one sample of a study of blood T cell repertoires in COVID-19. Generated by immunoSEQ multiplex PCR, the TCRdb table keeps only in-frame clones and is missing some. The sample includes approximately 170,000 clones, roughly 80% of them seen just once. Specimen: PBMCs or T cells enriched from blood (not recorded which). The receptors come from a woman in her fifties or sixties who had recovered from COVID-19. Each CDR3 is given with its conserved first and last residue. D genes are given only for firm matches. Size tells how often a clone was seen (once, few, many) or the class of an expanded clone, and some rows leave it out.

size | J | D | V | CDR3 | DNA
- | TRBJ1-5 | - | TRBV11-2 | CASSSYNQPQHF | TGTGCCAGCAGCTCCTACAATCAGCCCCAGCATTTT
- | TRBJ2-1 | TRBD2 | TRBV7-2 | CASRFQSGGAHNEQFF | TGTGCCAGCAGGTTCCAGAGCGGGGGGGCCCACAATGAGCAGTTCTTC
- | TRBJ2-5 | TRBD1 | TRBV6-5 | CASSYSGQEETQYF | TGTGCCAGCAGTTACTCGGGACAGGAAGAGACCCAGTACTTC
- | TRBJ2-1 | TRBD2 | TRBV7-9 | CASSFSDGGNEQFF | TGTGCCAGCAGCTTTTCTGACGGGGGGAATGAGCAGTTCTTC
- | TRBJ2-2 | - | TRBV7-3 | CASSLNGAENTGELFF | TGTGCCAGCAGCTTAAATGGGGCAGAGAACACCGGGGAGCTGTTTTTT
once | TRBJ2-1 | TRBD2 | TRBV7-9 | CASSLVLAGPYNEQFF | TGTGCCAGCAGCTTAGTACTAGCGGGCCCCTACAATGAGCAGTTCTTC
- | TRBJ1-2 | - | TRBV7-3 | CASSLGQGVYGYTF | TGTGCCAGCAGCTTAGGACAAGGGGTCTATGGCTACACCTTC
- | TRBJ2-3 | - | TRBV5-5 | CASSLAVQSDTQYF | TGTGCCAGCAGCTTGGCTGTACAGTCGGATACGCAGTATTTT
- | TRBJ2-1 | - | TRBV18 | CASSPPAGYSYNEQFF | TGTGCCAGCTCACCACCGGCGGGCTACTCCTACAATGAGCAGTTCTTC
- | TRBJ2-2 | TRBD2 | TRBV7-3 | CASSPQRGGHGTGELFF | TGTGCCAGCAGCCCCCAGCGGGGGGGGCACGGCACCGGGGAGCTGTTTTTT
- | TRBJ1-1 | TRBD1 | TRBV6-1 | CASSDRGTGGTEAFF | TGTGCCAGCAGTGATCGAGGGACAGGGGGCACTGAAGCTTTCTTT
- | TRBJ1-2 | TRBD1 | TRBV11-3 | CASSWDHQGVKGYTF | TGTGCCAGCAGCTGGGACCACCAGGGGGTTAAGGGCTACACCTTC
few | TRBJ1-2 | TRBD1 | TRBV2 | CASSEDRANYGYTF | TGTGCCAGCAGTGAGGACAGGGCTAACTATGGCTACACCTTC
- | TRBJ1-4 | - | TRBV2 | CASRETGFGEKLFF | TGTGCCAGCAGGGAGACAGGTTTCGGGGAAAAACTGTTTTTT
- | TRBJ2-7 | TRBD1 | TRBV27 | CASSFRTGSFEQYF | TGTGCCAGCAGTTTCAGGACAGGCTCGTTCGAGCAGTACTTC
- | TRBJ1-1 | TRBD1 | TRBV6-2/TRBV6-3 | CASSLQGRSTEAFF | TGTGCCAGCAGTCTACAGGGGCGCAGCACTGAAGCTTTCTTT
few | TRBJ2-3 | - | TRBV3-1/TRBV3-2 | CASTARGATQYF | TGTGCCAGCACCGCTCGGGGGGCTACGCAGTATTTT
- | TRBJ2-3 | TRBD2 | TRBV5-1 | CASSRTSGTSTDTQYF | TGCGCCAGCAGCCGGACTAGCGGGACTAGCACAGATACGCAGTATTTT
- | TRBJ2-7 | - | TRBV7-2 | CASSLPGQTYEQYF | TGTGCCAGCAGCTTGCCAGGGCAGACCTACGAGCAGTACTTC
- | TRBJ2-5 | TRBD1 | TRBV2 | CASSPGTPDRMGTQYF | TGTGCCAGCAGCCCTGGAACCCCGGACAGGATGGGGACCCAGTACTTC
- | TRBJ2-2 | - | TRBV5-1 | CASSTGNSNTGELFF | TGCGCCAGCAGCACAGGGAATTCGAACACCGGGGAGCTGTTTTTT
- | TRBJ1-2 | TRBD1 | TRBV27 | CASRPGTGTNYGYTF | TGTGCCAGCAGACCCGGGACAGGAACTAACTATGGCTACACCTTC
- | TRBJ2-3 | TRBD2 | TRBV19 | CASSIRGLARGTDTQYF | TGTGCCAGTAGTATTAGGGGACTAGCTAGGGGCACAGATACGCAGTATTTT
- | TRBJ2-6 | - | TRBV4-3 | CASSQGDISGANVLTF | TGCGCCAGCAGCCAGGGCGACATCTCCGGGGCCAACGTCCTGACTTTC
- | TRBJ2-5 | - | TRBV6-5 | CASSLNLETQYF | TGTGCCAGCAGTTTAAATCTAGAGACCCAGTACTTC
- | TRBJ1-1 | - | TRBV2 | CASNPLGVLGAFF | TGTGCCAGCAACCCCCTAGGTGTTTTGGGAGCTTTCTTT
- | TRBJ1-4 | TRBD1 | TRBV5-1 | CASSVSAGTGAGGEKLFF | TGCGCCAGCAGCGTCTCGGCCGGCACAGGGGCTGGAGGTGAAAAACTGTTTTTT
- | TRBJ2-5 | TRBD2 | TRBV3-1/TRBV3-2 | CASSHGSLGTIYF | TGTGCCAGCAGCCACGGATCCCTCGGGACTATCTACTTC
- | TRBJ1-5 | TRBD1 | TRBV28 | CASRGTVNQPQHF | TGTGCCAGCAGGGGGACAGTTAATCAGCCCCAGCATTTT
- | TRBJ1-1 | - | TRBV11-2 | CASSSPGGRNTEAFF | TGTGCCAGCAGCTCCCCCGGGGGTAGGAACACTGAAGCTTTCTTT
- | TRBJ2-7 | TRBD1 | TRBV5-6 | CASSRQGNLYYEQYF | TGTGCCAGCAGCCGACAGGGAAACCTCTATTACGAGCAGTACTTC
- | TRBJ2-1 | - | TRBV5-1 | CASSPVLDVSSYNEQFF | TGCGCCAGCAGCCCCGTCCTCGATGTTAGCTCCTACAATGAGCAGTTCTTC
- | TRBJ2-1 | TRBD2 | TRBV2 | CASTLAGPSGQFF | TGTGCCAGCACCTTAGCGGGCCCCAGCGGGCAGTTCTTC
- | TRBJ2-7 | TRBD1 | TRBV5-4 | CASRLDRGDTYEQYF | TGTGCCAGCAGATTAGACAGGGGTGATACCTACGAGCAGTACTTC
- | TRBJ1-1 | - | TRBV4-1 | CASSLVKEPGGNTEAFF | TGCGCCAGCAGCCTTGTCAAAGAGCCGGGGGGCAACACTGAAGCTTTCTTT
- | TRBJ2-2 | TRBD2 | TRBV7-2 | CASSLLPPRTSGETGELFF | TGTGCCAGCAGCTTACTCCCGCCGCGGACTAGCGGGGAGACCGGGGAGCTGTTTTTT
- | TRBJ1-1 | TRBD1 | TRBV28 | CASSSTRGPGTEAFF | TGTGCCAGCAGTTCCACCAGGGGGCCCGGTACTGAAGCTTTCTTT
- | TRBJ2-7 | TRBD1 | TRBV7-9 | CASSLTGITSYEQYF | TGTGCCAGCAGCTTGACAGGGATAACGAGCTACGAGCAGTACTTC
- | TRBJ1-5 | TRBD1 | TRBV7-2 | CASSLRGQGAWQPQHF | TGTGCCAGCAGCTTAAGGGGACAGGGGGCTTGGCAGCCCCAGCATTTT
- | TRBJ2-3 | - | TRBV19 | CASSMWRTSTDTQYF | TGTGCCAGTAGTATGTGGCGGACTAGCACAGATACGCAGTATTTT
- | TRBJ2-1 | TRBD1 | TRBV24-1 | CATSDSNRGPISYNEQFF | TGTGCCACCAGTGATTCGAACAGGGGGCCGATCTCCTACAATGAGCAGTTCTTC
- | TRBJ1-4 | TRBD1 | TRBV5-1 | CASSLGGQGSEKLFF | TGCGCCAGCAGCTTGGGGGGACAGGGAAGTGAAAAACTGTTTTTT
- | TRBJ2-3 | TRBD2 | TRBV24-1 | CATSEGGGATDTQYF | TGTGCCACCAGTGAGGGCGGGGGGGCCACAGATACGCAGTATTTT
- | TRBJ1-4 | TRBD1 | TRBV4-2 | CASSQDRGTVNEKLFF | TGTGCCAGCAGCCAAGATCGAGGGACAGTTAATGAAAAACTGTTTTTT
- | TRBJ1-5 | TRBD1 | TRBV28 | CASSLSPSRGNPPQHF | TGTGCCAGCAGTTTATCACCCAGCAGGGGGAACCCGCCCCAGCATTTT
- | TRBJ2-5 | - | TRBV5-5 | CASSFRGGGETQYF | TGTGCCAGCAGCTTTCGCGGGGGCGGAGAGACCCAGTACTTC
- | TRBJ2-1 | - | TRBV14 | CASSQVSSAGQFF | TGTGCCAGCAGCCAAGTAAGTTCGGCGGGGCAGTTCTTC
- | TRBJ2-3 | TRBD2 | TRBV2 | CASSTYNSGGSTDTQYF | TGTGCCAGCAGTACATATAATAGCGGGGGTAGCACAGATACGCAGTATTTT
- | TRBJ2-3 | - | TRBV18 | CASSPPLQGRDTQYF | TGTGCCAGCTCCCCTCCTCTACAGGGTCGGGATACGCAGTATTTT
- | TRBJ1-5 | - | TRBV27 | CASSSPSQPQHF | TGTGCCAGCAGTTCCCCGAGTCAGCCCCAGCATTTT
- | TRBJ2-7 | - | TRBV19 | CASSWQMPYEQYF | TGTGCCAGTAGTTGGCAGATGCCATACGAGCAGTACTTC
- | TRBJ1-3 | - | TRBV2 | CASRDSFSGNTIYF | TGTGCCAGCAGGGACAGTTTCTCTGGAAACACCATATATTTT
once | TRBJ1-1 | - | TRBV28 | CASSPDGLGGAFF | TGTGCCAGCAGCCCCGACGGTTTAGGGGGAGCTTTCTTT
- | TRBJ1-2 | TRBD1 | TRBV7-3 | CASSSSAGQGDYTF | TGTGCCAGCAGCTCCTCAGCGGGACAGGGAGACTACACCTTC
- | TRBJ1-5 | - | TRBV28 | CASRTHPQPQHF | TGTGCCAGCAGAACTCATCCCCAGCCCCAGCATTTT
- | TRBJ2-7 | TRBD2 | TRBV19 | CASSIAGGYEQYF | TGTGCCAGTAGTATAGCGGGAGGGTACGAGCAGTACTTC
- | TRBJ1-4 | - | TRBV11-3 | CASSLEGAPNEKLFF | TGTGCCAGCAGCTTAGAGGGGGCTCCTAATGAAAAACTGTTTTTT